The 29 T cell receptor beta chains in this list originate from one sample, sequenced in a study of Tregs in tolerant kidney transplant recipients (dated by TCRdb to the late 2010s). Libraries came from the immunoSEQ multiplex PCR assay. This is the immuneACCESS table as TCRdb keeps it, with only in-frame sequences that have V and J called. A part of the clones is gone; compared with another copy, unresolved V genes explain less than half, and the rest is unexplained. This sample comprises some 65,000 clones, roughly 84% of them detected only once. The ten largest clones represent approximately 4% of the sample. The sequenced sample consisted of CD4+ T cells from blood. All receptors come from a human donor in good health.

The chain employs TRBV10-3 and TRBJ2-7; TRBD2 aligns across 7 bases. CDR3 length: 15 amino acids. The trim removed 3 bases at V and 2 bases at J, leaving 7 bases unmatched. In germline, CDR1 is ENHRY, CDR2 SYGVKD. CDR3 DNA sequence: TGTGCCATCAGTGATGCAATACGGGGGGCCTACGAGCAGTACTTC. This gives the protein CAISDAIRGAYEQYF.

This CDR3 is CASSQPLLAGDYNEQFF. The CDR3 region has the DNA TGCGCCAGCAGCCAACCCCTCCTAGCGGGGGATTACAATGAGCAGTTCTTC. This chain links TRBV4-1 with TRBJ2-1, with 10 bases fitting TRBD2. The germline V gene encodes CDR1 MGHRA and CDR2 YSYEKL. With 2 bases clipped from V and 4 bases from J, the junction kept 8 bases outside the gene matches. The CDR3 has 17 amino acids.

The chain is built from TRBV11-2 and TRBJ1-5; 7 bases align to TRBD1. This CDR3 contains 15 residues. The junction had 10 bases not matched to a gene; V was cut back by 5 bases and J by 6 bases. Looked up from germline, CDR1 is SGHAT and CDR2 is FQNNGV. The CDR3 coding sequence is TGTGCCAGCAGCCCGGGGAGGGGGCTAAGTCAGCCCCAGCATTTT. Its protein product is CASSPGRGLSQPQHF.

There are a few counts of this clone. The chain combines TRBV4-1 with TRBJ1-2; 8 nucleotides match TRBD1. CDR1 is MGHRA, CDR2 YSYEKL, per germline. The CDR3 has 14 residues. J lost 4 bases, V lost 3 bases, and 4 bases had no gene match. The CDR3, as DNA: TGCGCCAGCAGCCACGGACAGGGAGGCTATGGCTACACCTTC. Protein sequence: CASSHGQGGYGYTF.

Here the CDR3 DNA reads TGTGCCAGCAGTGAGCCTGGACAGGTTCTCACTGAAGCTTTCTTT. This encodes CASSEPGQVLTEAFF. The chain carries TRBV6-1 and TRBJ1-1, with 7 positions matching TRBD1. V dropped 3 bases and J dropped 4; count of bases not matched to a gene: 8. This CDR3 is 15 amino acids long. Germline V lookup: CDR1 MNHNS, CDR2 SASEGT.

This chain joins TRBV5-6 and TRBJ2-2, with D tentatively TRBD1 or TRBD2 (7 bases each). Per germline, CDR1 SGHDT and CDR2 YYEEEE. V was clipped by 2 bases and J by 3 bases, with 23 bases between them. The CDR3 has 19 amino acids. Here the CDR3 DNA reads TGTGCCAGCAGCTTTCCAGAGGGGGCGACGCGGGGGTACACCGGGGAGCTGTTTTTT. Translated, it gives CASSFPEGATRGYTGELFF.

The gene calls are TRBV6-5 and TRBJ1-5, with 7 bases aligning to TRBD1. Germline CDR1 is MNHEY and CDR2 is SVGAGI. J was trimmed by 6 bases and V by 6 bases; bases with no gene match: 5. This CDR3 spans 13 amino acids. CDR3 sequence (DNA): TGTGCCAGCAGACAGGGGATGACTCAGCCCCAGCATTTT. Its protein is CASRQGMTQPQHF.

The rearrangement links TRBV11-3 to TRBJ1-3; TRBD1 might be the D (6 bases). The germline CDR1 and CDR2 sequences are SGHNT and YENEEA. The CDR3 sequence is 17 residues long. V gave up 1 base and J gave up 0 bases, with 13 bases separating them. CDR3 nucleotide sequence: TGTGCCAGCAGCTTAGGAGGGGGAGGCAGCTCTGGAAACACCATATATTTT. Protein product: CASSLGGGGSSGNTIYF.

The chain recombines TRBV5-4 with TRBJ1-4; D not resolved. The germline V gene encodes CDR1 SGHNT and CDR2 YYREEE (reference sequence). The CDR3 has 13 residues. V lost 5 bases to trimming and J lost 4 bases, with 9 bases between them. The CDR3 DNA is TGTGCCAGCAGTGCAAGGCTTAATGAAAAACTGTTTTTT. The encoded protein is CASSARLNEKLFF.

J is TRBJ1-5 and V is TRBV4-3; D gene ambiguous. The length of the CDR3 is 13 residues. Germline values: CDR1 LGHNA, CDR2 YSLEER. Trimming stripped 1 base from V and 4 bases from J, with 5 bases between. CDR3 sequence (DNA): TGCGCCAGCAGCCAAGGAGGGAATCAGCCCCAGCATTTT. Its protein is CASSQGGNQPQHF.

The V call is TRBV19, the J call TRBJ2-1, with D hard to call. The CDR3 is 13 amino acids. Germline loops: CDR1 LNHDA, CDR2 SQIVND (reference sequence). V was shortened by 1 base and J by 6 bases, with 7 bases between the two germline ends. The CDR3: CASSIGPLNEQFF. CDR3 bases: TGTGCCAGTAGTATAGGTCCCCTCAATGAGCAGTTCTTC.

The chain is built from TRBV9 and TRBJ1-2; TRBD1 is a possible D gene (5 bases). This CDR3 region has 14 residues. CDR1 and CDR2 from the germline V gene are SGDLS and YYNGEE. V lost 0 bases, J lost 4 bases, and 10 bases lay in between. The CDR3 loop is CASSVEQVPYGYTF. The CDR3 nucleotides are TGTGCCAGCAGCGTAGAACAGGTGCCCTATGGCTACACCTTC.

This chain links TRBV1 with TRBJ2-2; the D call in the table, TRBD2, was not verified against the DNA. TRBV1 has pseudogene status. CDR3 length: 22 residues. This chain's CDR3 is CTSSHFSSPRASGRWVTGELFF. The DNA of the CDR3 is TGCACCAGCAGCCATTTCTCTTCCCCTCGGGCTAGCGGGAGGTGGGTCACCGGGGAGCTGTTTTTT.

The genes are TRBV7-9 and TRBJ1-2; no definite D call. The CDR3 covers 11 residues. The V gene lost 6 bases and the J gene lost 2 bases, with 4 bases spanning the gap. In germline, CDR1 is SEHNR, CDR2 FQNEAQ (reference sequence). CDR3 sequence: CASRGNYGYTF. The CDR3 nucleotides are TGTGCCAGCAGGGGGAACTATGGCTACACCTTC.

The J gene is TRBJ2-1, the V gene TRBV11-3; 12 bases align to TRBD1. The V segment lost 1 base and the J segment 8 bases; nucleotides outside the gene matches: 3. Germline CDR1 SGHNT, CDR2 YENEEA. The CDR3 is made up of 15 amino acids. The CDR3 loop is CASSLGGTGGDEQFF. The CDR3 DNA reads TGTGCCAGCAGCTTAGGGGGGACAGGGGGCGATGAGCAGTTCTTC.

The chain employs TRBV2 and TRBJ2-5, with 10 bases lining up with TRBD2. The V segment lost 5 bases and the J segment 4 bases; nucleotides outside the gene matches: 7. Germline values: CDR1 SNHLY, CDR2 FYNNEI. The CDR3 is 15 residues long. The CDR3 coding sequence is TGTGCCAGCAGTCCTCAGACTAGCGGGTTAGAGACCCAGTACTTC. It translates to CASSPQTSGLETQYF.

The V gene is TRBV12-5, the J gene TRBJ1-1; 7 bases match TRBD1. The ends lost 0 bases at V and 10 bases at J; junction bases unmatched: 8. The CDR3 is 14 residues long. The germline V gene has CDR1 LGHNT and CDR2 FRNRAP. CDR3 sequence: CASGLVWGDRAAFF. CDR3 sequence (DNA): TGTGCTAGTGGTTTGGTATGGGGGGACAGAGCAGCTTTCTTT.

Here the CDR3 reads CASSLRTGDEGNTIYF. The CDR3 nucleotides are TGTGCCAGCAGCTTAAGGACAGGGGATGAGGGAAACACCATATATTTT. The genes are TRBV13 and TRBJ1-3, with 9 nucleotides matching TRBD1. Germline V CDR1 and CDR2: PRHDT, FYEKMQ (reference sequence). V shed 2 bases and J 4 bases; nucleotides not matched to a gene: 6. The CDR3 sequence is 16 residues long.

The chain employs TRBV29-1 and TRBJ2-3; 8 bases map to TRBD1. V dropped 3 bases and J dropped 2; count of bases not matched to a gene: 7. The CDR3 loop spans 15 amino acids. Looked up from germline, CDR1 is SQVTM and CDR2 is ANQGSEA. The CDR3 DNA is TGCAGCGTTGACAGGGGGCGCCTCTCCACAGATACGCAGTATTTT. Translation gives CSVDRGRLSTDTQYF.

The chain links TRBV7-2 to TRBJ2-1; no definite D call. Germline CDR1 is SGHTA and CDR2 is FQGNSA. The CDR3 has 13 residues. Trimming shortened V by 2 bases and J by 7 bases, and 9 bases separated the two germline ends. The CDR3 DNA reads TGTGCCAGCAGCTTACGTGTTCGGAATGAGCAGTTCTTC. Residues: CASSLRVRNEQFF.

The chain is built from TRBV7-2 and TRBJ1-5; 9 bases map to TRBD1. Germline-derived CDR1 and CDR2 are SGHTA and FQGNSA. J was trimmed by 4 bases and V by 5 bases; bases with no gene match: 9. CDR3 length equals 16 residues. The CDR3: CASSRTGTGINQPQHF. CDR3 sequence (DNA): TGTGCCAGCAGCCGTACCGGGACAGGGATAAATCAGCCCCAGCATTTT. Full variable domain (remainder filled in from reference TRBV7-2 and TRBJ1-5): GAGVSQSPSNKVTEKGKDVELRCDPISGHTALYWYRQSLGQGLEFLIYFQGNSAPDKSGLPSDRFSAERTGGSVSTLTIQRTQQEDSAVYLCASSRTGTGINQPQHFGDGTRLSIL.

This sequence joins TRBV5-1 and TRBJ1-1, with D tentatively TRBD1 (5 bases). Trimming took 4 bases from V and 1 from J, leaving 14 bases between them. The CDR3 consists of 15 residues. Germline V lookup: CDR1 SGHRS, CDR2 YFSETQ. The DNA of the CDR3 is TGCGCCAGCAGCCTCACCGGGACGGCGAACACTGAAGCTTTCTTT. It translates to CASSLTGTANTEAFF.

The chain combines TRBV6-6 with TRBJ1-2; TRBD1 aligns across 8 bases. The CDR3 has 15 amino acids. Germline assignment: CDR1 MNHNY and CDR2 SVGAGI (reference sequence). With 5 bases clipped from V and 1 base from J, the junction kept 6 bases outside the gene matches. The CDR3 region is CASSDGQGFNYGYTF. The CDR3 region has the DNA TGTGCCAGCAGTGACGGACAGGGCTTTAACTATGGCTACACCTTC.

The J gene is TRBJ2-3, the V gene TRBV4-3, with 7 bases matching TRBD1. Germline lookup yields CDR1 LGHNA and CDR2 YSLEER. The trim removed 5 bases at V and 3 bases at J, leaving 11 bases unmatched. The CDR3 has 16 amino acids. CDR3 in amino acids: CASSYEQGMGTDTQYF. The CDR3 region has the DNA TGCGCCAGCAGCTATGAACAGGGGATGGGGACAGATACGCAGTATTTT.

The chain carries TRBV5-6 and TRBJ1-2; D gene ambiguous. Trimming stripped 5 bases from V and 7 bases from J, with 30 bases between. CDR3 size: 18 residues. Germline V gene sequence: CDR1 SGHDT, CDR2 YYEEEE. CDR3 coding DNA: TGTGCCAGCAGGCTTGAGAGGCCTAAAGTTGGGCTGGTTAGTGGCTACACCTTC. This encodes CASRLERPKVGLVSGYTF. The full variable domain, completed using reference TRBV5-6 and TRBJ1-2, is DAGVTQSPTHLIKTRGQQVTLRCSPKSGHDTVSWYQQALGQGPQFIFQYYEEEERQRGNFPDRFSGHQFPNYSSELNVNALLLGDSALYLCASRLERPKVGLVSGYTFGSGTRLTVV.

The chain uses TRBV27 and TRBJ2-3, with a tentative D call TRBD2 (5 bases). Germline V CDR1 and CDR2: MNHEY, SMNVEV (reference sequence). The CDR3 consists of 15 residues. V was cut by 1 base and J by 6 bases, with 14 bases left in between. This CDR3 reads CASSLWESGGDTQYF. In DNA form, the CDR3 reads TGTGCCAGCAGTTTATGGGAGTCCGGCGGTGATACGCAGTATTTT.

This clone has only one observation. The V and J genes are TRBV9 and TRBJ2-1; D not certain. CDR1 and CDR2 from the germline V gene are SGDLS and YYNGEE. The V end lost 4 bases, the J end lost 5 bases, and 16 bases lay between the germline ends. The CDR3 runs 15 residues. The CDR3 spells CASSPPSRPDNEQFF. The CDR3 DNA sequence: TGTGCCAGCAGCCCCCCGAGCCGGCCGGACAATGAGCAGTTCTTC. Drawing the rest from reference TRBV9 and TRBJ2-1, the complete variable domain is DSGVTQTPKHLITATGQRVTLRCSPRSGDLSVYWYQQSLDQGLQFLIQYYNGEERAKGNILERFSAQQFPDLHSELNLSSLELGDSALYFCASSPPSRPDNEQFFGPGTRLTVL.

The chain has TRBV4-1 and TRBJ2-7; possibly TRBD2 for D (5 bases). V was shortened by 10 bases and J by 3 bases, with 16 bases between the two germline ends. The CDR3 covers 13 residues. Germline V gene sequence: CDR1 MGHRA, CDR2 YSYEKL. CDR3 sequence reads: CAIVDWPNYEQYF. CDR3 nucleotide sequence: TGCGCCATCGTGGACTGGCCAAACTACGAGCAGTACTTC.

The rearrangement links TRBV19 to TRBJ2-2, with TRBD1 matching 9 bases. Germline V gene data show CDR1 as LNHDA and CDR2 as SQIVND (reference sequence). V was pared by 7 bases and J by 0 bases, with 9 bases of the junction left unmatched. The CDR3 covers 17 residues. This CDR3 reads CASTHRGRTANTGELFF. The CDR3 DNA follows: TGTGCCAGTACCCACAGGGGGCGCACGGCGAACACCGGGGAGCTGTTTTTT.